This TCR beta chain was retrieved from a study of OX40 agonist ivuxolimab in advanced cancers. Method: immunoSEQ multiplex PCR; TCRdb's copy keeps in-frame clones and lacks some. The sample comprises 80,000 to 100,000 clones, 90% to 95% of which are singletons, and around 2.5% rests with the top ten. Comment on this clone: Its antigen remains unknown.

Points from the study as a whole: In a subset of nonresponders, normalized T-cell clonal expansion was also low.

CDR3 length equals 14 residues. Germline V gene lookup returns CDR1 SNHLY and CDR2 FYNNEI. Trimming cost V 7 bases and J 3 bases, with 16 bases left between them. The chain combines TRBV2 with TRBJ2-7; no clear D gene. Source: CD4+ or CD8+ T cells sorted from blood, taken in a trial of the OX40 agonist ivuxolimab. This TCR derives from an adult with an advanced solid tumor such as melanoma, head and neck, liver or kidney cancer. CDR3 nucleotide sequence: TGTGCCAGCAAGCCCGAACCCGTCGACTACGAGCAGTACTTC. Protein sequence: CASKPEPVDYEQYF.